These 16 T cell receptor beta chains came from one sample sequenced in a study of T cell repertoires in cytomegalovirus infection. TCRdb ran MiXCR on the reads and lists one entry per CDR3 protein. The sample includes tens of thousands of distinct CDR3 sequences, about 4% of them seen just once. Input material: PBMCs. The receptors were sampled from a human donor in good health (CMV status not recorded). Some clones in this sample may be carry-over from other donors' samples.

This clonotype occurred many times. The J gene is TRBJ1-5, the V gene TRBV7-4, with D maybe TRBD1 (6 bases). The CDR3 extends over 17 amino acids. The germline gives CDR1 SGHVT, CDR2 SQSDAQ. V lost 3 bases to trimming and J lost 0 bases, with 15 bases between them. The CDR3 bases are TGTGCCAGCAGCTTTGCCGGGGGGGGCCGTAGCAATCAGCCCCAGCATTTT. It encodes CASSFAGGGRSNQPQHF. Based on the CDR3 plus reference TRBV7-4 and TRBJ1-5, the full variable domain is GAGVSQSPRYKVAKRGRDVALRCDSISGHVTLYWYRQTLGQGSEVLTYSQSDAQRDKSGRPSGRFSAERPERSVSTLKIQRTEQGDSAVYLCASSFAGGGRSNQPQHFGDGTRLSIL.

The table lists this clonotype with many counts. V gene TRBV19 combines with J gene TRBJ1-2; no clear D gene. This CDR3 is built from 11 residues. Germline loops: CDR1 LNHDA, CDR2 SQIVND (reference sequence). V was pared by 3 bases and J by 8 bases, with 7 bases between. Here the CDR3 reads CASSIGVGYTF. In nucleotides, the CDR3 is TGTGCCAGTAGTATTGGGGTCGGCTACACCTTC.

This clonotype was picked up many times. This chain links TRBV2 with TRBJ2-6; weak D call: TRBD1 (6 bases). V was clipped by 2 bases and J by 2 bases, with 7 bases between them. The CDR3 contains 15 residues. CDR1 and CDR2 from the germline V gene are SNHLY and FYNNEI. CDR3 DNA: TGTGCCAGCAGTGAATGGACAGCTGGGGCCAACGTCCTGACTTTC. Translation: CASSEWTAGANVLTF.

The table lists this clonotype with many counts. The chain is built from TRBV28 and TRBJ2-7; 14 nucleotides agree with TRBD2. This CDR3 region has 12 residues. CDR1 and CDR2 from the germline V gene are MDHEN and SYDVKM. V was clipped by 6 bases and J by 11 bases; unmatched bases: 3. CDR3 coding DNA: TGTGCCAGCAGCAAGACTAGCGGGAGGGAGTACTTC. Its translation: CASSKTSGREYF.

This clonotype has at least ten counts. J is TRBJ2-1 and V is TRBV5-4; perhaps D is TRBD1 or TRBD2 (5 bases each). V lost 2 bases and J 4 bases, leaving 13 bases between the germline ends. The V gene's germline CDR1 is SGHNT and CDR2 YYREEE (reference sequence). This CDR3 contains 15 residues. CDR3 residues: CASSFGGVGYNEQFF. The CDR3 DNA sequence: TGTGCCAGCAGCTTTGGGGGAGTAGGTTACAATGAGCAGTTCTTC.

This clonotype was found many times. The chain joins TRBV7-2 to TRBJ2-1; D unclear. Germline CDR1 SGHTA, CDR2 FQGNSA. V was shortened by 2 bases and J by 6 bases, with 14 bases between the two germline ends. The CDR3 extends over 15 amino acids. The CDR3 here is CASSLLSGPPNEQFF. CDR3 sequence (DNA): TGTGCCAGCAGCTTACTAAGTGGGCCCCCCAATGAGCAGTTCTTC.

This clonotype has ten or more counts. In nucleotides, the CDR3 is TGCGCCAGCAGCACCGGGACTCAGACAGATACGCAGTATTTT. Translated: CASSTGTQTDTQYF. The chain joins TRBV5-1 to TRBJ2-3, with a possible D match to TRBD2 (6 bases). Trimming removed 4 bases from V and 3 bases from J, with 12 bases in between. This CDR3 has 14 amino acids. Germline CDR1 reads SGHRS; CDR2 reads YFSETQ.

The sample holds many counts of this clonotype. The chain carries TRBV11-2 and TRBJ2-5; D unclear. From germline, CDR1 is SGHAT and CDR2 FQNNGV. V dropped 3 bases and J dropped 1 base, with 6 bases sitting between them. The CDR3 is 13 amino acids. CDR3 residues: CASSFGTQETQYF. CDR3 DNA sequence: TGTGCCAGCAGCTTCGGCACCCAAGAGACCCAGTACTTC.

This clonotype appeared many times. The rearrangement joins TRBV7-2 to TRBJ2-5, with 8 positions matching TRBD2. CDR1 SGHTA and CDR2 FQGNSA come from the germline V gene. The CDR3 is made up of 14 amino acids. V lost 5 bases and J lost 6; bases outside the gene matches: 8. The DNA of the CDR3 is TGTGCCAGCAGCGCGCGTAGCGGGATTAAGACCCAGTACTTC. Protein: CASSARSGIKTQYF.

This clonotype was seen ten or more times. DNA of the CDR3: TGTGCCAGCAGCTTGCCGCGGGAGGGGGGCACCCGCATTAGCTACGAGCAGTACTTC. This gives the protein CASSLPREGGTRISYEQYF. This chain connects TRBV7-9 to TRBJ2-7; 9 nucleotides match TRBD2. The CDR3 is made up of 19 amino acids. Germline-derived CDR1 and CDR2 are SEHNR and FQNEAQ (reference sequence). Trimming at V came to 3 bases and at J to 3 bases, leaving 18 bases not matched to a gene. The full variable domain, its missing parts supplied by reference TRBV7-9 and TRBJ2-7, is DTGVSQNPRHKITKRGQNVTFRCDPISEHNRLYWYRQTLGQGPEFLTYFQNEAQLEKSRLLSDRFSAERPKGSFSTLEIQRTEQGDSAMYLCASSLPREGGTRISYEQYFGPGTRLTVT.

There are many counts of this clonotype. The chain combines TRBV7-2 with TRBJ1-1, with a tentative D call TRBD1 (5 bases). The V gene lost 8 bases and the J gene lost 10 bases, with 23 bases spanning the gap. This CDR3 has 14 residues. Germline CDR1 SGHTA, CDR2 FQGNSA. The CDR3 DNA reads TGTGCCAGCCATACGCTCTCGGGCCAGGGTCGAGCTTTCTTT. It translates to CASHTLSGQGRAFF.

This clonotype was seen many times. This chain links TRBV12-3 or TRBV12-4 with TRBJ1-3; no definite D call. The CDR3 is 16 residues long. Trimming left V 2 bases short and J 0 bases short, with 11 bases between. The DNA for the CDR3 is TGTGCCAGCAGTTTATATGGGAGCACCTCTGGAAACACCATATATTTT. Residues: CASSLYGSTSGNTIYF.

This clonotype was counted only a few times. This CDR3 reads CASSSSRSYEQYF. DNA for the CDR3: TGTGCCAGCAGTTCGTCTCGCTCCTACGAGCAGTACTTC. The chain combines TRBV28 with TRBJ2-7; D is unclear. The CDR3 is made up of 13 amino acids. Germline assignment: CDR1 MDHEN and CDR2 SYDVKM. V lost 4 bases to trimming and J lost 0 bases, with 7 bases between them.

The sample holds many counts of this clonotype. The CDR3 nucleotides are TGTGCCAGCAGTCTCAGGGGATGGACTGAAGCTTTCTTT. It codes for CASSLRGWTEAFF. The chain has TRBV28 and TRBJ1-1; D might be TRBD1 (6 bases). CDR1 is MDHEN, CDR2 SYDVKM, per germline. The CDR3 loop spans 13 amino acids. Trimming took 5 bases from V and 5 from J, leaving 12 bases between them.

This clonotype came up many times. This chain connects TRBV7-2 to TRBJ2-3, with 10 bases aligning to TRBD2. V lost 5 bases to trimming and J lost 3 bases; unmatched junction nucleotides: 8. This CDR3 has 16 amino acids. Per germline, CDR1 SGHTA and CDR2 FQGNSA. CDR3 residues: CASSVPQGLATDTQYF. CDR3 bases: TGTGCCAGCAGCGTACCCCAGGGACTAGCGACAGATACGCAGTATTTT.

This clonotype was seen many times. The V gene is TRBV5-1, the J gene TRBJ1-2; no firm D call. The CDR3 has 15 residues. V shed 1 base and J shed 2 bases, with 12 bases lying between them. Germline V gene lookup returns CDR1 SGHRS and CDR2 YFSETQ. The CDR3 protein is CASSLTIGLNYGYTF. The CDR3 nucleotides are TGCGCCAGCAGCTTGACGATCGGGCTAAACTATGGCTACACCTTC.